These T cell receptor beta chains were read from a single sample in a study of technical replicates of blood from a few donors. Data came from immunoSEQ multiplex PCR; TCRdb stores just in-frame clones and leaves some out. The data hold about 57,000 clones, with just over 90% observed a single time. Sequenced input: PBMCs. Source of these receptors: a human donor in good health. Some clones in this sample may be carry-over from other donors' samples. The CDR3 runs from the conserved cysteine through the conserved F or W. The D gene is left open where the match is weak. The size field is filled for only some rows; it gives once, few, many or a size class.

J gene: TRBJ1-2
V gene: TRBV9
clone size: NA
D gene: NA
CDR3 DNA: TGTGCCAGCAGCGGTTCAGCGCGCTATGGCTACACCTTC
CDR3 protein: CASSGSARYGYTF

J gene: TRBJ2-3
V gene: TRBV13
clone size: NA
D gene: TRBD2
CDR3 DNA: TGTGCCAGCAGCTCCAAGACTAGCGGGGTCACAGATACGCAGTATTTT
CDR3 protein: CASSSKTSGVTDTQYF

J gene: TRBJ2-5
V gene: TRBV7-9
clone size: NA
D gene: NA
CDR3 DNA: TGTGCCAGCAGACTACAGGGAAATCAAGAGACCCAGTACTTC
CDR3 protein: CASRLQGNQETQYF

J gene: TRBJ1-5
V gene: TRBV30
clone size: NA
D gene: NA
CDR3 DNA: TGTGCCTGGAGTGAGCGCAATCAGCCCCAGCATTTT
CDR3 protein: CAWSERNQPQHF

J gene: TRBJ2-3
V gene: TRBV9
clone size: few
D gene: TRBD2
CDR3 DNA: TGTGCCAGCAGCGTCACCTTAGCGGGAGGTGATACGCAGTATTTT
CDR3 protein: CASSVTLAGGDTQYF

J gene: TRBJ2-1
V gene: TRBV19
clone size: NA
D gene: NA
CDR3 DNA: TGTGCCAGTAGTATCGGCCCGCGGAATGAGCAGTTCTTC
CDR3 protein: CASSIGPRNEQFF

J gene: TRBJ2-3
V gene: TRBV18
clone size: NA
D gene: NA
CDR3 DNA: TGTGCCAGCTCACCTTTAGCAGCTAGCACAGATACGCAGTATTTT
CDR3 protein: CASSPLAASTDTQYF

J gene: TRBJ2-2
V gene: TRBV6-6
clone size: NA
D gene: NA
CDR3 DNA: TGTGCCAGCAGTTGGTCAGCGAACACCGGGGAGCTGTTTTTT
CDR3 protein: CASSWSANTGELFF

J gene: TRBJ1-2
V gene: TRBV10-3
clone size: NA
D gene: TRBD1
CDR3 DNA: TGTGCCATCAGGGGAGGACAGGGAAGCTATGGCTACACCTTC
CDR3 protein: CAIRGGQGSYGYTF

J gene: TRBJ1-5
V gene: TRBV7-2
clone size: NA
D gene: NA
CDR3 DNA: TGTGCCAGCAGCCGGACAGTTAATCAGCCCCAGCATTTT
CDR3 protein: CASSRTVNQPQHF

J gene: TRBJ1-1
V gene: TRBV6-5
clone size: NA
D gene: NA
CDR3 DNA: TGTGCCAGCAGTACCCTCGGTAGGACTAACACTGAAGCTTTCTTT
CDR3 protein: CASSTLGRTNTEAFF

J gene: TRBJ1-6
V gene: TRBV13
clone size: medium-sized
D gene: NA
CDR3 DNA: TGTGCCAGCAGCTTAGGAGGGGTCGGGTCACCCCTCCACTTT
CDR3 protein: CASSLGGVGSPLHF

J gene: TRBJ1-4
V gene: TRBV7-2
clone size: NA
D gene: TRBD1
CDR3 DNA: TGTGCCAGCAGCCAGGACAGGAACGAAAAACTGTTTTTT
CDR3 protein: CASSQDRNEKLFF

J gene: TRBJ2-7
V gene: TRBV2
clone size: NA
D gene: NA
CDR3 DNA: TGTGCCAGCAGTGTGCAAGCAGGGGCGGGCTACGAGCAGTACTTC
CDR3 protein: CASSVQAGAGYEQYF

J gene: TRBJ2-7
V gene: TRBV11-2
clone size: NA
D gene: TRBD2
CDR3 DNA: TGTGCCAGCAGCTCCGACGGGGGGACCTACGAGCAGTACTTC
CDR3 protein: CASSSDGGTYEQYF

J gene: TRBJ1-3
V gene: TRBV4-2
clone size: NA
D gene: NA
CDR3 DNA: TGTGCCAGCAGCCTTTCCTTGGGGCAGGGTGGGGGAAACACCATATATTTT
CDR3 protein: CASSLSLGQGGGNTIYF

J gene: TRBJ2-1
V gene: TRBV5-6
clone size: once
D gene: TRBD2
CDR3 DNA: TGTGCCAGCAGCCCCGGACTAGCGGGAGGGTTCTGGGCTTACAATGAGCAGTTCTTC
CDR3 protein: CASSPGLAGGFWAYNEQFF

J gene: TRBJ1-4
V gene: TRBV7-9
clone size: NA
D gene: TRBD1
CDR3 DNA: TGTGCCAGCATGCGGCAGGGGGGTGTCAGTCAACTGTTTTTT
CDR3 protein: CASMRQGGVSQLFF

J gene: TRBJ2-1
V gene: TRBV29-1
clone size: NA
D gene: TRBD2
CDR3 DNA: TGCAGCGTTTCTGCTAGCGGGAGGGGTAATGAGCAGTTCTTC
CDR3 protein: CSVSASGRGNEQFF

J gene: TRBJ2-6
V gene: TRBV4-3
clone size: NA
D gene: NA
CDR3 DNA: TGCGCCAGCAGCCGAGAGCAGGGTTCTGGGGCCAACGTCCTGACTTTC
CDR3 protein: CASSREQGSGANVLTF

J gene: TRBJ2-2
V gene: TRBV19
clone size: NA
D gene: TRBD2
CDR3 DNA: TGTGCCAGTACCCGACCCAGGACTAGCGGGAACACCGGGGAGCTGTTTTTT
CDR3 protein: CASTRPRTSGNTGELFF

J gene: TRBJ2-6
V gene: TRBV15
clone size: NA
D gene: NA
CDR3 DNA: TGTGCCACCAGCAGAGAGAGGGACTCTGGGGCCAACGTCCTGACTTTC
CDR3 protein: CATSRERDSGANVLTF

J gene: TRBJ1-4
V gene: TRBV5-1
clone size: NA
D gene: NA
CDR3 DNA: TGCGCCAGCAGCTCTGGGGGGGCAACTAATGAAAAACTGTTTTTT
CDR3 protein: CASSSGGATNEKLFF

J gene: TRBJ2-3
V gene: TRBV7-9
clone size: NA
D gene: TRBD1
CDR3 DNA: TGTGCCAGCAGCTTAGCTTGGGACAGGCATACGCAGTATTTT
CDR3 protein: CASSLAWDRHTQYF

J gene: TRBJ1-4
V gene: TRBV4-3
clone size: NA
D gene: TRBD1
CDR3 DNA: TGCGCCAGCAGCCAAGATAGGGGGCAGAATGAAAAACTGTTTTTT
CDR3 protein: CASSQDRGQNEKLFF

J gene: TRBJ1-1
V gene: TRBV29-1
clone size: NA
D gene: NA
CDR3 DNA: TGCAGCGTTGTGGAGCAGGGGATGGACACTGAAGCTTTCTTT
CDR3 protein: CSVVEQGMDTEAFF

J gene: TRBJ2-3
V gene: TRBV4-1
clone size: NA
D gene: NA
CDR3 DNA: TGCGCCAGCAGCCCTCCAGAAGGGGGCACAGATACGCAGTATTTT
CDR3 protein: CASSPPEGGTDTQYF

J gene: TRBJ1-6
V gene: TRBV27
clone size: NA
D gene: NA
CDR3 DNA: TGTGCCAGCAGGGTAGAACAGAATTCACCCCTCCACTTT
CDR3 protein: CASRVEQNSPLHF

J gene: TRBJ1-1
V gene: TRBV5-1
clone size: NA
D gene: NA
CDR3 DNA: TGCGCCAGCAGCTTGCGGTTGGGGGGAAGCACTGAAGCTTTCTTT
CDR3 protein: CASSLRLGGSTEAFF

J gene: TRBJ2-1
V gene: TRBV10-3
clone size: NA
D gene: TRBD1
CDR3 DNA: TGTGCCATCAGTGAGGAGGGGGCCGGTAATGAGCAGTTCTTC
CDR3 protein: CAISEEGAGNEQFF

J gene: TRBJ2-1
V gene: TRBV2
clone size: NA
D gene: NA
CDR3 DNA: TGTGCCAGCAGTGAAGTCGGGGGTTCCTACAATGAGCAGTTCTTC
CDR3 protein: CASSEVGGSYNEQFF

J gene: TRBJ2-5
V gene: TRBV4-1
clone size: NA
D gene: NA
CDR3 DNA: TGCGCCAGCAGCCAAGCGGGAGTAGGGACCCAGTACTTC
CDR3 protein: CASSQAGVGTQYF

J gene: TRBJ2-1
V gene: TRBV6-1
clone size: NA
D gene: NA
CDR3 DNA: TGTGCCAGCAGTGAGGTAGTAAATGAGCAGTTCTTC
CDR3 protein: CASSEVVNEQFF

J gene: TRBJ2-7
V gene: TRBV7-2
clone size: NA
D gene: NA
CDR3 DNA: TGTGCCAGCAGCTTAGCGCCAGCCTACGAGCAGTACTTC
CDR3 protein: CASSLAPAYEQYF

J gene: TRBJ2-7
V gene: TRBV5-1
clone size: once
D gene: TRBD1
CDR3 DNA: TGCGCCAGCAGCTTGACAGGGGCACTGGTTACTGGAGAGCAGTACTTC
CDR3 protein: CASSLTGALVTGEQYF

J gene: TRBJ2-3
V gene: TRBV18
clone size: NA
D gene: NA
CDR3 DNA: TGTGCCAGCTCATCTAACCGGGCGGGGGCTGGGACAGATACGCAGTATTTT
CDR3 protein: CASSSNRAGAGTDTQYF

J gene: TRBJ2-7
V gene: TRBV2
clone size: NA
D gene: TRBD2
CDR3 DNA: TGTGCCAGCAGCCCCGGGGGGTCCCTCTCCTACGAGCAGTACTTC
CDR3 protein: CASSPGGSLSYEQYF

J gene: TRBJ2-3
V gene: TRBV13
clone size: NA
D gene: TRBD2
CDR3 DNA: TGTGCCAGCAGCTTAACGGTAGCGGGAGGGCACGCAGATACGCAGTATTTT
CDR3 protein: CASSLTVAGGHADTQYF

J gene: TRBJ2-7
V gene: TRBV4-3
clone size: NA
D gene: TRBD2
CDR3 DNA: TGCGCCAGCAGCCAAGAGGGGCGGGGGGAAATTTACGAGCAGTACTTC
CDR3 protein: CASSQEGRGEIYEQYF

J gene: TRBJ2-2
V gene: TRBV5-3
clone size: once
D gene: TRBD2
CDR3 DNA: TGTGCCAGAAGCCAAACTAGCGGGATTGGCACCGGGGAGCTGTTTTTT
CDR3 protein: CARSQTSGIGTGELFF

J gene: TRBJ2-3
V gene: TRBV7-3
clone size: NA
D gene: TRBD2
CDR3 DNA: TGTGCCAGCAGTCCCGGGACTAGCGGGGGGACCCCTAGCACAGATACGCAGTATTTT
CDR3 protein: CASSPGTSGGTPSTDTQYF

J gene: TRBJ1-2
V gene: TRBV7-2
clone size: NA
D gene: TRBD1
CDR3 DNA: TGTGCCAGCAGCCCATCCCAGGACAGGGCTGGCTACACCTTC
CDR3 protein: CASSPSQDRAGYTF

J gene: TRBJ2-3
V gene: TRBV7-2
clone size: NA
D gene: TRBD2
CDR3 DNA: TGTGCCATTAGCGGGGGGCTCACAGATACGCAGTATTTT
CDR3 protein: CAISGGLTDTQYF

J gene: TRBJ1-1
V gene: TRBV5-4
clone size: NA
D gene: TRBD1
CDR3 DNA: TGTGCCAGCAGCGGTTGGACAGGGAACACTGAAGCTTTCTTT
CDR3 protein: CASSGWTGNTEAFF

J gene: TRBJ2-5
V gene: TRBV7-2
clone size: NA
D gene: TRBD1
CDR3 DNA: TGTGCCAGCAGCCAGGGGGCTTTCCAAGAGACCCAGTACTTC
CDR3 protein: CASSQGAFQETQYF

J gene: TRBJ2-5
V gene: TRBV4-3
clone size: NA
D gene: NA
CDR3 DNA: TGCGCCAGCAGCCAAGATCGCGGGGGCCTAGGGGAGACCCAGTACTTC
CDR3 protein: CASSQDRGGLGETQYF

J gene: TRBJ2-1
V gene: TRBV4-3
clone size: NA
D gene: NA
CDR3 DNA: TGCGCCAGCAGCCTAAGTCTAGATCTCGATGAGCAGTTCTTC
CDR3 protein: CASSLSLDLDEQFF

J gene: TRBJ2-7
V gene: TRBV15
clone size: NA
D gene: NA
CDR3 DNA: TGTGCCACCAGCAGGTTACTAGAATCCTACGAGCAGTACTTC
CDR3 protein: CATSRLLESYEQYF

J gene: TRBJ1-1
V gene: TRBV29-1
clone size: NA
D gene: TRBD1
CDR3 DNA: TGCAGCGTCTACACTGGGACAGGGGTGCGGAGCACTGAAGCTTTCTTT
CDR3 protein: CSVYTGTGVRSTEAFF

J gene: TRBJ2-7
V gene: TRBV12-5
clone size: NA
D gene: TRBD2
CDR3 DNA: TGTGCTAGTGGTTTGGAACCCGGTGGGGAGGGGCAGTACTTC
CDR3 protein: CASGLEPGGEGQYF

J gene: TRBJ1-1
V gene: TRBV19
clone size: NA
D gene: NA
CDR3 DNA: TGTGCCAGTAACCGAGGGGGGAACACTGAAGCTTTCTTT
CDR3 protein: CASNRGGNTEAFF

J gene: TRBJ2-4
V gene: TRBV12-5
clone size: NA
D gene: NA
CDR3 DNA: TGTGCTAGTGGTCTGGTAGCGGAGAGAGCCAAAAACATTCAGTACTTC
CDR3 protein: CASGLVAERAKNIQYF

J gene: TRBJ2-3
V gene: TRBV7-2
clone size: NA
D gene: NA
CDR3 DNA: TGTGCCAGCAGCCCTGGTCGGGGAACAGATACGCAGTATTTT
CDR3 protein: CASSPGRGTDTQYF

J gene: TRBJ2-6
V gene: TRBV30
clone size: NA
D gene: NA
CDR3 DNA: TGTGCCTGGAGTGTACCAGCTGGGGCCAACGTCCTGACTTTC
CDR3 protein: CAWSVPAGANVLTF

J gene: TRBJ2-7
V gene: TRBV7-2
clone size: NA
D gene: TRBD1
CDR3 DNA: TGTGCCAGCAGTCCCGACAGGGGTCTCTCCTACGAGCAGTACTTC
CDR3 protein: CASSPDRGLSYEQYF

J gene: TRBJ2-2
V gene: TRBV11-2
clone size: NA
D gene: TRBD2
CDR3 DNA: TGTGCCAGCAGCCCTCGGGGGGGGTACCCTAACACCGGGGAGCTGTTTTTT
CDR3 protein: CASSPRGGYPNTGELFF

J gene: TRBJ2-2
V gene: TRBV19
clone size: NA
D gene: TRBD2
CDR3 DNA: TGTGCCAGTAGTCCAACTAGCGGAGGGGGCACCGGGGAGCTGTTTTTT
CDR3 protein: CASSPTSGGGTGELFF